What follows is one TCR beta chain and its context. Across fewer than 25 US areas, participants ranged in age from about 18 to 90 years. Participants' own reports of clinical history determined their cohort assignment. This specimen belongs to a study of blood T cell repertoires in COVID-19. Across the whole study: From T cells, B-cell-depleted T cells, or PBMCs came the material, which was cDNA or gDNA.

The method was immunoSEQ multiplex PCR; TCRdb's version includes in-frame clones alone and lacks a portion of them. Altogether hundreds of thousands of clones are present, 75% to 90% being singletons, with the ten largest covering over 1.5%. The sequence was collected from a woman in her 30s who had been exposed to COVID-19. Input material: PBMCs or T cells enriched from blood (not recorded which).

The DNA for the CDR3 is TGTGCCAGCGGCCGTCTCGGGGAGACCCAGTACTTC. As protein: CASGRLGETQYF. J is TRBJ2-5 and V is TRBV6-5; D remains unclear. Germline CDR1 MNHEY, CDR2 SVGAGI. V was trimmed by 8 bases and J by 5 bases, leaving 12 bases between them. The CDR3 is 12 residues long.